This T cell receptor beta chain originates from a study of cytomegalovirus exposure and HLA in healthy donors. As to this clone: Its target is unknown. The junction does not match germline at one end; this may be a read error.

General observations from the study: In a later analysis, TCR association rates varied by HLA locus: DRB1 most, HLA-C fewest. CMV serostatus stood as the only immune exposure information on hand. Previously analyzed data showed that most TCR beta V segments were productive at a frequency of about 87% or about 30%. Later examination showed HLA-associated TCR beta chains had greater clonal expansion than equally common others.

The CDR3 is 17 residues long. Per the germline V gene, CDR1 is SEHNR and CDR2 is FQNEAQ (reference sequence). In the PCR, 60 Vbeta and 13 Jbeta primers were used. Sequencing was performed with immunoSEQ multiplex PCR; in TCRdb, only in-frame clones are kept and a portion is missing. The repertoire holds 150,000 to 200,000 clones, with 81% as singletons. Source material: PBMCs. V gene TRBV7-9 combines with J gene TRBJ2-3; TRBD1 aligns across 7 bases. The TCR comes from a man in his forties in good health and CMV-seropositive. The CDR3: CSSSLYRGRRSTDTQYF. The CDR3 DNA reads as TGTTCCAGCAGCTTATACAGGGGTAGACGATCGACAGATACGCAGTATTTT. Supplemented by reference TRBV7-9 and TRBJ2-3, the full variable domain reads DTGVSQNPRHKITKRGQNVTFRCDPISEHNRLYWYRQTLGQGPEFLTYFQNEAQLEKSRLLSDRFSAERPKGSFSTLEIQRTEQGDSAMYLCSSSLYRGRRSTDTQYFGPGTRLTVL.